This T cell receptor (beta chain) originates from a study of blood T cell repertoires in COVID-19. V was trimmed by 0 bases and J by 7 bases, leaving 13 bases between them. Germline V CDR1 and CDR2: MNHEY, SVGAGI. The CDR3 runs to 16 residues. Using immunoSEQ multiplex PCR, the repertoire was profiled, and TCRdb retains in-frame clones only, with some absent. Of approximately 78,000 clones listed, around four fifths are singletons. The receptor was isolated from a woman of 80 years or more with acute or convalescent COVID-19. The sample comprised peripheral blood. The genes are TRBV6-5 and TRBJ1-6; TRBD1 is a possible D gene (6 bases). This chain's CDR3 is CASSYSSLGQNSPLHF. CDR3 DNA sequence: TGTGCCAGCAGTTACTCCTCCCTTGGACAGAATTCACCCCTCCACTTT.